These T cell receptor beta chains were read from a single sample in a study of early T cells in non-severe SARS-CoV-2 infection. TCRdb recomputed calls from the 5' RACE reads with MiXCR, one row per CDR3 protein. The sample lists roughly 61,000 distinct CDR3 sequences, 8% to 10% occurring once. Specimen: whole blood. The receptors here all came from an adult who was a healthcare worker with PCR-confirmed SARS-CoV-2 infection or an uninfected control (not recorded which). Both conserved end residues are part of each CDR3. Fields, in order: clone size, V gene, D gene, J gene, CDR3 DNA, CDR3 protein. D genes are given only for firm matches. The size of a clone is reported for some rows only, either as once, few or many, or as a class for expanded clones.

clone_size: -; v_call: TRBV12-3/TRBV12-4; d_call: -; j_call: TRBJ2-3; cdr3_nt: TGTGCCAGCGGGACATTCTCTAGCACAGATACGCAGTATTTT; cdr3_aa: CASGTFSSTDTQYF
clone_size: many; v_call: TRBV7-9; d_call: -; j_call: TRBJ2-6; cdr3_nt: TGTGCCAGCAGCGTAGTGGACTCTGGGGCCAACGTCCTGACTTTC; cdr3_aa: CASSVVDSGANVLTF
clone_size: many; v_call: TRBV3-1; d_call: -; j_call: TRBJ1-5; cdr3_nt: TGTGCCAGCAGCCAAGATCTGGATCAGCCCCAGCATTTT; cdr3_aa: CASSQDLDQPQHF
clone_size: -; v_call: TRBV7-9; d_call: TRBD1; j_call: TRBJ2-3; cdr3_nt: TGTGCCAGCAGCCTGGACAGGGGTACGGATACGCAGTATTTT; cdr3_aa: CASSLDRGTDTQYF
clone_size: few; v_call: TRBV5-8; d_call: -; j_call: TRBJ1-5; cdr3_nt: TGTGCCAGCAGCTCAGGGGAATTCAGTCAGCCCCAGCATTTT; cdr3_aa: CASSSGEFSQPQHF
clone_size: -; v_call: TRBV29-1; d_call: -; j_call: TRBJ2-2; cdr3_nt: TGCAGCGTTGAAGATTGGGACTCCTACACCGGGGAGCTGTTTTTT; cdr3_aa: CSVEDWDSYTGELFF
clone_size: many; v_call: TRBV20-1; d_call: TRBD2; j_call: TRBJ2-1; cdr3_nt: TGCAGTGCTAGGACTAGCGGGAGGGGTGTGAGAAATGAGCAGTTCTTC; cdr3_aa: CSARTSGRGVRNEQFF
clone_size: few; v_call: TRBV20-1; d_call: TRBD2; j_call: TRBJ2-1; cdr3_nt: TGCAGTGCTACCACTAGCGGGAGGGCCAAGGAGCAGTTCTTC; cdr3_aa: CSATTSGRAKEQFF
clone_size: many; v_call: TRBV10-3; d_call: -; j_call: TRBJ2-2; cdr3_nt: TGTGCCATCGGCGGGACACCGGACACCGGGGAGCTGTTTTTT; cdr3_aa: CAIGGTPDTGELFF
clone_size: -; v_call: TRBV6-6; d_call: TRBD2; j_call: TRBJ2-3; cdr3_nt: TGTGCCAGCAGTCTCATGGGCGGGAGGGGTACGCAGTATTTT; cdr3_aa: CASSLMGGRGTQYF
clone_size: -; v_call: TRBV10-3; d_call: -; j_call: TRBJ2-5; cdr3_nt: TGTGCCATCAGTGAGCCCCGGGACCCCCGGATCCCAGAGACCCAGTACTTC; cdr3_aa: CAISEPRDPRIPETQYF
clone_size: many; v_call: TRBV5-4; d_call: -; j_call: TRBJ1-2; cdr3_nt: TGTGCCAGCAGCTTGCCAGGGACTAACTATGGCTACACCTTC; cdr3_aa: CASSLPGTNYGYTF
clone_size: few; v_call: TRBV25-1; d_call: TRBD1; j_call: TRBJ1-3; cdr3_nt: TGTGCCAGCAGTGTCGACAGGGGCGGGGGAAACACCATATATTTT; cdr3_aa: CASSVDRGGGNTIYF
clone_size: -; v_call: TRBV29-1; d_call: -; j_call: TRBJ1-5; cdr3_nt: TGCAGCGTTGGCAAAACAGGGAATCAGCCCCAGCATTTT; cdr3_aa: CSVGKTGNQPQHF
clone_size: -; v_call: TRBV2; d_call: -; j_call: TRBJ2-3; cdr3_nt: TGTGCCAGCAGAGTTGGGGTGACAGATACGCAGTATTTT; cdr3_aa: CASRVGVTDTQYF
clone_size: many; v_call: TRBV6-2/TRBV6-3; d_call: TRBD1; j_call: TRBJ1-1; cdr3_nt: TGTGCCAGCAGTTACCGCATGACAGGGGGTTACACTGAAGCTTTCTTT; cdr3_aa: CASSYRMTGGYTEAFF
clone_size: many; v_call: TRBV12-3/TRBV12-4; d_call: -; j_call: TRBJ2-7; cdr3_nt: TGTGCCAGCAGTCCAGCTTTCAACGAGCAGTACTTC; cdr3_aa: CASSPAFNEQYF
clone_size: many; v_call: TRBV5-6; d_call: -; j_call: TRBJ2-3; cdr3_nt: TGTGCCAGCAGCTTAGGGTTGGGATCAGATACGCAGTATTTT; cdr3_aa: CASSLGLGSDTQYF
clone_size: many; v_call: TRBV7-9; d_call: -; j_call: TRBJ2-5; cdr3_nt: TGTGCCAGCAGAGGAGGGCAAGAGACCCAGTACTTC; cdr3_aa: CASRGGQETQYF
clone_size: few; v_call: TRBV5-1; d_call: -; j_call: TRBJ2-5; cdr3_nt: TGCGCCAGCAGCCTTCCGGTTGCAGGGAACCAAGAGACCCAGTACTTC; cdr3_aa: CASSLPVAGNQETQYF
clone_size: many; v_call: TRBV5-5; d_call: TRBD1; j_call: TRBJ2-4; cdr3_nt: TGTGCCAGCAGCATGGGACAGGGTAAAAACATTCAGTACTTC; cdr3_aa: CASSMGQGKNIQYF
clone_size: -; v_call: TRBV7-2; d_call: -; j_call: TRBJ2-1; cdr3_nt: TGTGCCAGCAGCTTAGCCCATTCCCTTCGTGAGCAGTTCTTC; cdr3_aa: CASSLAHSLREQFF
clone_size: many; v_call: TRBV5-4; d_call: TRBD2; j_call: TRBJ2-3; cdr3_nt: TGTGCCAGCAGCCCGATGACTAGCGGGAGCACAGATACGCAGTATTTT; cdr3_aa: CASSPMTSGSTDTQYF
clone_size: -; v_call: TRBV6-2/TRBV6-3; d_call: -; j_call: TRBJ1-2; cdr3_nt: TGTGCCAGCAGGGATCGGACCGCTGGTGGCTACACCTTC; cdr3_aa: CASRDRTAGGYTF
clone_size: few; v_call: TRBV20-1; d_call: -; j_call: TRBJ1-5; cdr3_nt: TGCAGTGCTACGGGACGGAATAATCAGCCCCAGCATTTT; cdr3_aa: CSATGRNNQPQHF
clone_size: few; v_call: TRBV29-1; d_call: -; j_call: TRBJ1-4; cdr3_nt: TGCAGCGTTGTTGGGGGACCAGGTGAAAAACTGTTTTTT; cdr3_aa: CSVVGGPGEKLFF
clone_size: -; v_call: TRBV7-9; d_call: -; j_call: TRBJ1-5; cdr3_nt: TGTGCCAGCAGCTTTTCAGGGGGCAATCAGCCCCAGCATTTT; cdr3_aa: CASSFSGGNQPQHF
clone_size: many; v_call: TRBV19; d_call: -; j_call: TRBJ1-5; cdr3_nt: TGTGCCAGTAGTATAGGGCCCTATCAGCCCCAGCATTTT; cdr3_aa: CASSIGPYQPQHF
clone_size: many; v_call: TRBV20-1; d_call: TRBD2; j_call: TRBJ2-2; cdr3_nt: TGCAGTGCCCTAAGGGGTCGAGGGGAGGGCACCGGGGAGCTGTTTTTT; cdr3_aa: CSALRGRGEGTGELFF
clone_size: many; v_call: TRBV6-6; d_call: -; j_call: TRBJ1-5; cdr3_nt: TGTGCCAGCAGTTCGAGGGGCGAGGGCAATCAGCCCCAGCATTTT; cdr3_aa: CASSSRGEGNQPQHF
clone_size: few; v_call: TRBV3-1; d_call: -; j_call: TRBJ1-2; cdr3_nt: TGTGCCAGCAGCCAGCAGGGGTCGGGTGGCTACACCTTC; cdr3_aa: CASSQQGSGGYTF
clone_size: -; v_call: TRBV29-1; d_call: -; j_call: TRBJ2-7; cdr3_nt: TGCAGCGTTGAAGAAGAAACAGACTCCTACGAGCAGTACTTC; cdr3_aa: CSVEEETDSYEQYF
clone_size: many; v_call: TRBV7-9; d_call: -; j_call: TRBJ2-3; cdr3_nt: TGTGCCAGCAGCTTAACAGGGAGCACAGATACGCAGTATTTT; cdr3_aa: CASSLTGSTDTQYF
clone_size: few; v_call: TRBV28; d_call: TRBD2; j_call: TRBJ2-3; cdr3_nt: TGTGCCAGCAGTTTAATGCTAGCGGGAGGCGGGACAGATACGCAGTATTTT; cdr3_aa: CASSLMLAGGGTDTQYF
clone_size: few; v_call: TRBV7-2; d_call: -; j_call: TRBJ2-2; cdr3_nt: TGTGCCAGCAGCCAAGGACAGATCGGGGAGCTGTTTTTT; cdr3_aa: CASSQGQIGELFF
clone_size: many; v_call: TRBV20-1; d_call: -; j_call: TRBJ1-2; cdr3_nt: TGCAGTGCTGACCCCTCCCAGCCTGCCGAAGGCTACACCTTC; cdr3_aa: CSADPSQPAEGYTF
clone_size: -; v_call: TRBV20-1; d_call: -; j_call: TRBJ2-1; cdr3_nt: TGCAGTGCTAGTATACCCGCCTACAATGAGCAGTTCTTC; cdr3_aa: CSASIPAYNEQFF